Below are 29 T cell receptor beta chains sequenced from a single sample in a study of blood T cell repertoires in COVID-19. This table comes from immunoSEQ multiplex PCR, and its TCRdb copy is limited to in-frame clones, with some not included. The sample records about 200,000 clones, around 89% being singletons. The material sequenced was PBMCs or T cells enriched from blood (not recorded which). The receptors shown here come from a man aged 25-45 years who had recovered from COVID-19.

The gene calls are TRBV27 and TRBJ2-3; possible D gene TRBD1, 5 bases. CDR1 is MNHEY, CDR2 SMNVEV, per germline (reference sequence). There are 14 residues in the CDR3. Trimming removed 3 bases from V and 2 bases from J, with 9 bases in between. CDR3 loop: CASSLGRDTDTQYF. The CDR3 coding sequence is TGTGCCAGCAGTTTGGGCAGGGACACAGATACGCAGTATTTT.

This clone was found a few times. The rearrangement uses TRBV11-2 and TRBJ2-1, with 11 bases lining up with TRBD2. Germline-derived CDR1 and CDR2 are SGHAT and FQNNGV. The CDR3 runs 12 residues. J lost 12 bases, V lost 5 bases, and 3 bases had no gene match. The CDR3 DNA reads TGTGCCAGCAGCCCGACTAGCGGGACGCAGTTCTTC. This translates into CASSPTSGTQFF.

The chain recombines TRBV9 with TRBJ2-3; a weak D match, TRBD1 (6 bases). CDR3 size: 12 residues. Between the trimmed V and J ends, which lost 4 bases and 6 bases, there was a span of 9 bases. Germline V gives CDR1 SGDLS, CDR2 YYNGEE. The CDR3 sequence: CASSTQGDTQYF. Here the CDR3 DNA reads TGTGCCAGCAGCACCCAGGGGGATACGCAGTATTTT.

The CDR3 here is CASSPGQGALNTGELFF. The CDR3 DNA is TGTGCCAGCTCTCCGGGACAGGGTGCGCTGAACACCGGGGAGCTGTTTTTT. V gene TRBV18 combines with J gene TRBJ2-2; TRBD1 matches 9 bases. Germline trimming cut 6 bases from V and 1 base from J; bases unmatched to any gene: 9. The CDR3 loop spans 17 amino acids. Germline CDR1 is KGHSH and CDR2 is LQKENI.

The chain uses TRBV3-1 (or the pseudogene TRBV3-2) and TRBJ2-3; 8 nucleotides line up with TRBD2. Germline V lookup: CDR1 LGHDT, CDR2 YNNKEL (reference sequence). This CDR3 is built from 14 residues. J gave up 12 bases and V 3 bases, and 11 bases lay outside the gene matches. CDR3 DNA sequence: TGTGCCAGCAGCCAGGGAAAGACCGGGGGGGCTCAGTATTTT. Protein sequence: CASSQGKTGGAQYF.

The chain is built from TRBV5-4 and TRBJ2-1, with 8 bases matching TRBD2. The CDR3 loop spans 15 amino acids. The ends lost 1 base at V and 8 bases at J; junction bases unmatched: 8. CDR1 SGHNT and CDR2 YYREEE come from the germline V gene (reference sequence). The CDR3 here is CASSLLTSERDEQFF. CDR3 nucleotides: TGTGCCAGCAGCTTGTTGACTAGCGAGAGGGATGAGCAGTTCTTC.

The chain recombines TRBV18 with TRBJ2-4; maybe TRBD2 (6 bases). Trimming cost V 0 bases and J 9 bases, with 9 bases left between them. The CDR3 spans 13 residues. CDR1 KGHSH and CDR2 LQKENI come from the germline V gene. The CDR3 loop is CASSPPGGSIQYF. As DNA, the CDR3 is TGTGCCAGCTCACCACCCGGGGGATCCATTCAGTACTTC.

The rearrangement joins TRBV4-2 to TRBJ2-3, with D tentatively TRBD1 (6 bases). The germline V and J ends were trimmed by 0 bases and 5 bases, with 12 bases remaining between them. Looked up from germline, CDR1 is LGHNA and CDR2 is YNFKEQ. The CDR3 sequence is 15 residues long. The CDR3 coding sequence is TGTGCCAGCAGCCAAGATAGGGGGATTAGAGATACGCAGTATTTT. Protein product: CASSQDRGIRDTQYF.

The chain combines TRBV18 with TRBJ2-3; tentative D call: TRBD2 (6 bases). Trimming shortened V by 5 bases and J by 4 bases, and 16 bases separated the two germline ends. The CDR3 extends over 15 amino acids. CDR1 KGHSH and CDR2 LQKENI come from the germline V gene. The CDR3 loop reads CASSKRVEGADTQYF. CDR3 in DNA: TGTGCCAGCTCAAAGAGGGTGGAGGGTGCAGATACGCAGTATTTT.

The V and J genes are TRBV9 and TRBJ2-1; TRBD1 is a possible D gene (5 bases). With 1 base removed from V and 8 bases from J, the gap between germline ends came to 10 bases. This CDR3 is built from 13 residues. CDR1 and CDR2 (germline): SGDLS, YYNGEE. The DNA for the CDR3 is TGTGCCAGCAGCGTAAGGGGAACACATGAGCAGTTCTTC. This encodes CASSVRGTHEQFF.

A few counts support this clone. The chain is built from TRBV11-2 and TRBJ1-5; D is possibly TRBD1 (6 bases). The CDR3 contains 16 residues. V lost 1 base and J lost 7, with 17 bases in between. Germline values: CDR1 SGHAT, CDR2 FQNNGV. Here the CDR3 DNA reads TGTGCCAGCAGCTTAGTGATGGGGGGGGCGGGACAGCCCCAGCATTTT. It encodes CASSLVMGGAGQPQHF.

The chain recombines TRBV7-2 with TRBJ2-7, with 10 bases fitting TRBD2. With 4 bases clipped from V and 2 bases from J, the junction kept 11 bases outside the gene matches. Germline-derived CDR1 and CDR2 are SGHTA and FQGNSA. The CDR3 has 17 residues. CDR3 coding DNA: TGTGCCAGCAGCTCCACAAAGCTAGCGGGGGCCCCCTACGAGCAGTACTTC. Protein sequence: CASSSTKLAGAPYEQYF.

The chain is built from TRBV10-3 and TRBJ2-7; 8 bases line up with TRBD2. CDR3 length: 17 residues. Germline-derived CDR1 and CDR2 are ENHRY and SYGVKD. In DNA form, the CDR3 reads TGTGCTAGCATGGAGGCTGGCGGGGGGTCTAGCTTCTACGAGCAGTACTTC. Protein product: CASMEAGGGSSFYEQYF.

The chain has TRBV4-1 and TRBJ1-4; unclear D gene. Trimming removed 4 bases from V and 4 bases from J, with 7 bases in between. CDR1 is MGHRA and CDR2 is YSYEKL in the germline V gene. CDR3 length equals 13 residues. This CDR3 is CASSRQVNEKLFF. The CDR3 nucleotides read TGCGCCAGCAGCCGGCAGGTTAATGAAAAACTGTTTTTT.

V is TRBV19 and J is TRBJ1-6; 10 bases map to TRBD1. The V and J ends lost 5 bases and 8 bases, in that order; junction bases with no gene match: 9. CDR1 and CDR2 from the germline V gene are LNHDA and SQIVND (reference sequence). The CDR3 is 16 amino acids. The CDR3 loop is CASSARTGGRDSPLHF. The CDR3 DNA is TGTGCCAGTAGTGCGAGGACAGGGGGAAGGGATTCACCCCTCCACTTT.

The chain joins TRBV5-6 to TRBJ1-1; a weak D match, TRBD1 (5 bases). Germline V gene sequence: CDR1 SGHDT, CDR2 YYEEEE. The CDR3 has 14 amino acids. V lost 0 bases and J lost 2, with 8 bases in between. The CDR3 spells CASSLDDRNTEAFF. CDR3 nucleotides: TGTGCCAGCAGCTTGGACGACAGAAACACTGAAGCTTTCTTT.

The chain recombines TRBV5-5 with TRBJ2-5; 10 positions match TRBD1. J lost 4 bases, V lost 4 bases, and 10 bases had no gene match. The CDR3 runs 16 residues. Germline CDR1 SGHKS, CDR2 YYEKEE (reference sequence). The CDR3 is CASSPDLDRGPETQYF. Here the CDR3 DNA reads TGTGCCAGCAGCCCGGACCTCGACAGGGGGCCAGAGACCCAGTACTTC. Combining the CDR3 with reference TRBV5-5 and TRBJ2-5 gives the whole variable domain DAGVTQSPTHLIKTRGQQVTLRCSPISGHKSVSWYQQVLGQGPQFIFQYYEKEERGRGNFPDRFSARQFPNYSSELNVNALLLGDSALYLCASSPDLDRGPETQYFGPGTRLLVL.

The V call is TRBV19, the J call TRBJ1-5; D perhaps matches TRBD1 (6 bases). The CDR3 spans 17 residues. The germline gives CDR1 LNHDA, CDR2 SQIVND (reference sequence). V shed 10 bases and J shed 0 bases, with 22 bases lying between them. Here the CDR3 reads CATRVTGSVYSNQPQHF. CDR3 in DNA: TGTGCCACCCGGGTGACAGGAAGCGTTTATAGCAATCAGCCCCAGCATTTT.

The genes are TRBV7-9 and TRBJ2-2, with 11 bases matching TRBD2. Germline V gene data show CDR1 as SEHNR and CDR2 as FQNEAQ (reference sequence). There are 15 residues in the CDR3. Losses at the gene ends were 5 bases for V and 6 bases for J; bases not matched to a gene: 5. The CDR3 loop is CASSKLAGEAGELFF. As DNA, the CDR3 is TGTGCCAGCAGCAAACTAGCGGGAGAAGCCGGGGAGCTGTTTTTT.

The rearrangement joins TRBV6-2 or TRBV6-3 to TRBJ1-6; 7 positions match TRBD1. The CDR3 totals 14 residues. CDR1 is MNHEY and CDR2 is SVGEGT in the germline V gene. V gave up 5 bases and J gave up 10 bases; unmatched junction bases: 8. The CDR3, as DNA: TGTGCCAGCAGTGATAGCACAGGGGTCTCACCCCTCCACTTT. Amino acid sequence: CASSDSTGVSPLHF.

In nucleotides, the CDR3 is TGTGCCAGCAGCTCCCGTCCGCGCATGAACACTGAAGCTTTCTTT. As protein: CASSSRPRMNTEAFF. The gene calls are TRBV11-2 and TRBJ1-1, with unresolved D. Germline V gene lookup returns CDR1 SGHAT and CDR2 FQNNGV. The V end was cut by 4 bases, the J end by 0 bases, with 12 bases between. The CDR3 runs 15 residues.

This chain joins TRBV21-1 and TRBJ2-7; the table's TRBD1 call for D was not verified on the DNA. TRBV21-1 is a listed pseudogene. This CDR3 comprises 16 residues. CDR3 DNA sequence: TGTGCCAGCAGCAACCGTGACAGGGGCGGCTCCTACGAGCAGTACTTC. It encodes CASSNRDRGGSYEQYF.

The genes are TRBV6-5 and TRBJ2-2; TRBD2 is a possible D gene (5 bases). Between the trimmed V and J ends, which lost 10 bases and 4 bases, there was a span of 10 bases. The CDR3 covers 12 residues. Germline V gene lookup returns CDR1 MNHEY and CDR2 SVGAGI. CDR3 sequence reads: CATTRSTGELFF. DNA for the CDR3: TGTGCCACCACTAGGTCCACCGGGGAGCTGTTTTTT.

In its sample, this clone was seen a few times. V usage is TRBV28 and J usage is TRBJ2-2, with 10 bases matching TRBD2. The CDR3 is made up of 15 amino acids. The ends lost 3 bases at V and 6 bases at J; junction bases unmatched: 4. Germline V lookup: CDR1 MDHEN, CDR2 SYDVKM. CDR3 bases: TGTGCCAGCAGTTTCGGGACTAGCGTGTCCGGGGAGCTGTTTTTT. It is translated as CASSFGTSVSGELFF.

V is TRBV12-5 and J is TRBJ2-1; 8 bases are shared with TRBD2. CDR3 length equals 14 residues. V shed 5 bases, J shed 5 bases, and the junction held 5 bases outside the gene matches. The germline V gene encodes CDR1 LGHNT and CDR2 FRNRAP. The CDR3 sequence is CASGTTSGNNEQFF. The CDR3 DNA sequence: TGTGCTAGTGGTACTACTAGCGGTAACAATGAGCAGTTCTTC.

This clone appeared a few times. This chain links TRBV7-2 with TRBJ2-1; D is unclear. Germline-derived CDR1 and CDR2 are SGHTA and FQGNSA. V was clipped by 0 bases and J by 2 bases, with 8 bases between them. The CDR3 totals 15 residues. DNA for the CDR3: TGTGCCAGCAGCTTAGCTCTTAGCCCCTACAATGAGCAGTTCTTC. Protein sequence: CASSLALSPYNEQFF.

This chain's CDR3 is CASSEAGGRDTQYF. The CDR3 nucleotides are TGTGCCAGCAGCGAAGCGGGAGGGAGGGATACGCAGTATTTT. The chain combines TRBV9 with TRBJ2-3, with 10 bases that match TRBD2. The CDR3 sequence is 14 residues long. In germline, CDR1 is SGDLS, CDR2 YYNGEE. V lost 3 bases to trimming and J lost 6 bases; unmatched junction nucleotides: 4.

This CDR3 is CATSDRGSTDTQYF. CDR3 bases: TGTGCCACAAGTGACAGGGGAAGCACAGATACGCAGTATTTT. The chain has TRBV27 and TRBJ2-3; TRBD1 agrees at 8 bases. J gave up 0 bases and V 10 bases, and 6 bases lay outside the gene matches. The CDR3 totals 14 residues. Germline values: CDR1 MNHEY, CDR2 SMNVEV (reference sequence).

The J gene is TRBJ2-2, the V gene TRBV6-2 or TRBV6-3; maybe TRBD2 (6 bases). V gave up 5 bases and J gave up 2 bases, with 27 bases separating them. Germline CDR1 MNHEY, CDR2 SVGEGT. The CDR3 consists of 20 residues. The CDR3 DNA sequence: TGTGCCAGCAGTAACCCCATCGGCGGGACCGCTTCTTTTAACACCGGGGAGCTGTTTTTT. It specifies CASSNPIGGTASFNTGELFF.